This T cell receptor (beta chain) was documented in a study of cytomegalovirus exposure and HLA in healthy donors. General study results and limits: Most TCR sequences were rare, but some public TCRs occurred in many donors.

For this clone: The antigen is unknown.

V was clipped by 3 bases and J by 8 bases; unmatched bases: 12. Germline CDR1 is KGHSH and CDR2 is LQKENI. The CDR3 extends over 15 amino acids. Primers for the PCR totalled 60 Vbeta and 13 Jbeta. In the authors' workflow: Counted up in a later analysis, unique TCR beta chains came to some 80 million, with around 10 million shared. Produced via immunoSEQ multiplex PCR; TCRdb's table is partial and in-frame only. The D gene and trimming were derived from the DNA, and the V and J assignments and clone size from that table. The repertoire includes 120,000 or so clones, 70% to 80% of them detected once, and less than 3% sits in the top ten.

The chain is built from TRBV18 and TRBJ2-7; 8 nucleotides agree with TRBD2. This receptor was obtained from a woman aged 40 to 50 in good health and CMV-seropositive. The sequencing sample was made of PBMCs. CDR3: CASSPRTGGGGKQYF. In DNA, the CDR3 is TGTGCCAGCTCACCGCGGACGGGAGGGGGTGGCAAGCAGTACTTC.